Reported below is one T cell receptor (beta chain). Its antigen remains unidentified. No much larger clone exists at a distance of one base, and base qualities are not known. The immunoSEQ Assay, a bias-controlled multiplex PCR, was used to amplify TCRbeta CDR3 regions from genomic DNA. The original methods were these. Nucleated cell counts per sample were estimated from amplification of reference gene primers within the assay. To quantify the absolute abundance of each unique TCRbeta CDR3 rearrangement, sequence reads were collapsed and filtered. For each sample, productive Simpson clonality was calculated by taking the square root of Simpson's diversity index across productive rearrangements. TCRdb took over this immuneACCESS table, retaining in-frame rearrangements with V and J assigned. Such tables are incomplete; in checked studies, under half of the missing clones stem from an unresolved V gene, and the remainder is unexplained. V, J and clone size were drawn from that table, and D and trimming were deduced from the DNA. This sample lists under 200,000 clones; 80% to 90% were detected once. The ten largest clones represent roughly 8.2% of the sample.

The collaborating institutions used their own protocols to collect whole blood in K2EDTA tubes. For TCRbeta analysis, collaborators shipped samples as frozen whole blood, isolated PBMCs, or DNA extracted from either of those sample types. The data stem from a study of blood T cell repertoires in COVID-19 (dated by TCRdb to about 2020). In the study overall: Samples covering the acute and convalescent phases of COVID-19 were provided by collaborators in the United States, Italy and Spain. The repertoires were made available in a free public database intended to serve as a resource for research on the immune response to SARS-CoV-2. Sample metadata almost always included a de-identified subject ID, COVID-19 status, age in years and sex. Where available, HLA class I and class II types were taken from metadata supplied by the sample provider and were not determined by assay-based typing. The prospective study material was composed of cDNA or gDNA derived from T cells, B-cell-depleted T cells, or PBMCs. The dataset comprised deeply sampled blood TCRbeta repertoires from subjects exposed to, actively infected with, or recovered from COVID-19. Samples were obtained from the ongoing ImmuneRACE study (first 160 participants) and from about 1,300 subjects provided by 6 global collaborators. Study-wide findings and limitations: The amount of clinical and demographic metadata varied by source and participant and was provided uncurated.

The CDR3 runs 15 residues from the cysteine to the phenylalanine. Solely the CDR3 DNA is kept, with 45 bases framed from the first base. CDR1 and CDR2 (SGHRS, YFSETQ) derive from the germline V gene. Here V drops 7 bases and J drops 3 bases, and the junction holds 6 bases not matched to any gene. The receptor was isolated from a man aged 55 to 69 with acute or convalescent COVID-19. Sequencing used peripheral blood. Rearrangement joined TRBV5-1 to TRBJ2-1, and TRBD2 matches 11 of the central bases. In nucleotides, the sequence is TGCGCCAGCTCCCGGGGACTAGCGGTCTACAATGAGCAGTTCTTC. Its protein is CASSRGLAVYNEQFF.